This T cell receptor beta chain was retrieved from a study of Graves' ophthalmopathy and Graves' hyperthyroidism. The study's findings and limits: Also, most clonotypes expanded in the thyroid above 0.001 frequency appeared in blood. Ophthalmopathy progression prediction by the model yielded a sensitivity of approximately 71% and a specificity of about 72%.

At least ten counts were recorded for this clonotype. The antigen is undetermined. The germline CDR1 and CDR2 sequences are SEHNR and FQNEAQ (reference sequence). V gave up 5 bases and J gave up 8 bases, with 15 bases separating them. The length of the CDR3 is 13 residues. Amplified TCR beta CDR3 regions were obtained using RNA transcripts as template. HTBI primers primed a first-round RT-PCR, and a second-round multiplex PCR followed. TCRdb re-called the multiplex PCR reads with MiXCR, one entry per CDR3 protein. The sample consists of some 1.1 million distinct CDR3 sequences, 35% to 40% of them appearing once.

This receptor was obtained from an adult man with Graves' hyperthyroidism. The specimen sequenced was peripheral blood or thyroid tissue (not recorded which). This chain connects TRBV7-9 to TRBJ1-2; D remains ambiguous. Here the CDR3 reads CASSVSPNRGYTF. In nucleotides, the CDR3 is TGTGCCAGCAGCGTTTCCCCGAATCGGGGCTACACCTTC.